A single sample is the source of the 6 T cell receptor beta chains below, sequenced in a study of blood T cell repertoires in COVID-19. Here immunoSEQ multiplex PCR was the method, and the copy in TCRdb shows in-frame clones only, minus some. The sample records approximately 230,000 clones, about nine tenths being singletons. Sequences were obtained from peripheral blood. The origin of the receptors is a man aged 30-40 years who had recovered from COVID-19.

This clone came up once. The CDR3 protein is CASSSTGSGNTIYF. CDR3 nucleotide sequence: TGCGCCAGCAGCTCGACAGGGTCTGGAAACACCATATATTTT. The chain links TRBV5-1 to TRBJ1-3; 7 nucleotides align to TRBD1. The germline V gene has CDR1 SGHRS and CDR2 YFSETQ. The CDR3 length is 14 residues. Trimming removed 3 bases from V and 1 base from J; junction bases left unmatched: 1.

The genes are TRBV28 and TRBJ1-4, with D perhaps TRBD1 (5 bases). Germline-derived CDR1 and CDR2 are MDHEN and SYDVKM. This CDR3 region has 16 residues. V was clipped by 5 bases and J by 0 bases, with 13 bases between them. The CDR3 here is CASSPRGRPTNEKLFF. CDR3 nucleotide sequence: TGTGCCAGCAGTCCCCGGGGGAGGCCAACTAATGAAAAACTGTTTTTT.

The chain combines TRBV2 with TRBJ1-2; 8 nucleotides match TRBD1. CDR1 SNHLY and CDR2 FYNNEI come from the germline V gene. V gave up 6 bases and J gave up 8 bases; unmatched junction bases: 14. This CDR3 has 15 residues. CDR3 loop: CASSAGQGVSRGYTF. CDR3 coding DNA: TGTGCCAGCAGCGCAGGACAGGGCGTATCGCGGGGCTACACCTTC.

This sequence joins TRBV5-1 and TRBJ2-7; no clear D. The CDR3 extends over 13 amino acids. Germline values: CDR1 SGHRS, CDR2 YFSETQ. V lost 0 bases and J 3 bases, leaving 7 bases between the germline ends. The CDR3, as DNA: TGCGCCAGCAGCTTGGAACAGCACTACGAGCAGTACTTC. It translates to CASSLEQHYEQYF.

This sequence joins TRBV7-2 and TRBJ2-3, with 8 bases lining up with TRBD2. V dropped 1 base and J dropped 2; count of bases not matched to a gene: 2. Germline V lookup: CDR1 SGHTA, CDR2 FQGNSA. The CDR3 sequence is 15 residues long. In DNA, the CDR3 is TGTGCCAGCAGCTTAGTCGGGGGGGCCACAGATACGCAGTATTTT. Translation: CASSLVGGATDTQYF.

The V call is TRBV7-9, the J call TRBJ2-3; D remains unclear. CDR3 length: 14 residues. Germline CDR1 and CDR2: SEHNR and FQNEAQ (reference sequence). V lost 7 bases and J 2 bases, leaving 13 bases between the germline ends. The CDR3 region is CASTDIIYTDTQYF. The CDR3 bases are TGTGCCAGCACCGACATAATATACACAGATACGCAGTATTTT.